This TCR beta chain was sequenced in a study of shared clonotypes between healthy human individuals. For the study at large: A couple of women and three men aged 18 to 49 made up the donors. Study results and limitations: It was the non-shared clonotypes that had lower generation probabilities than clonotypes shared by all four donors. Shared across a handful of donors were roughly 5.3% of the naive CD4 clonotypes.

This clone was seen a handful of times. No antigen is known for it. This CDR3 is also generated by other DNA sequences in the sample. Per germline, CDR1 MDHEN and CDR2 SYDVKM. The CDR3 spans 14 residues. V was cut by 1 base and J by 2 bases, with 8 bases left in between. Replicate sorted-subset PCRs were loaded with roughly 190 ng DNA, approximately 31,000 T cell genomes. Some clones are missing from TCRdb's copy, which holds only in-frame ones; the method was immunoSEQ multiplex PCR. The sample includes under 80,000 clones, roughly two thirds of them seen just once. The sequence came from a man younger than 40 in good health. Sequences were obtained from memory CD8+ T cells sorted from blood. Regarding subset: CD45RO+ cells pooled with CCR7-negative TemRA cells. V and J are TRBV28 and TRBJ1-1; D perhaps matches TRBD1 (5 bases). The CDR3 DNA reads as TGTGCCAGCAGTTTATCTGGGACCAACACTGAAGCTTTCTTT. It encodes CASSLSGTNTEAFF.